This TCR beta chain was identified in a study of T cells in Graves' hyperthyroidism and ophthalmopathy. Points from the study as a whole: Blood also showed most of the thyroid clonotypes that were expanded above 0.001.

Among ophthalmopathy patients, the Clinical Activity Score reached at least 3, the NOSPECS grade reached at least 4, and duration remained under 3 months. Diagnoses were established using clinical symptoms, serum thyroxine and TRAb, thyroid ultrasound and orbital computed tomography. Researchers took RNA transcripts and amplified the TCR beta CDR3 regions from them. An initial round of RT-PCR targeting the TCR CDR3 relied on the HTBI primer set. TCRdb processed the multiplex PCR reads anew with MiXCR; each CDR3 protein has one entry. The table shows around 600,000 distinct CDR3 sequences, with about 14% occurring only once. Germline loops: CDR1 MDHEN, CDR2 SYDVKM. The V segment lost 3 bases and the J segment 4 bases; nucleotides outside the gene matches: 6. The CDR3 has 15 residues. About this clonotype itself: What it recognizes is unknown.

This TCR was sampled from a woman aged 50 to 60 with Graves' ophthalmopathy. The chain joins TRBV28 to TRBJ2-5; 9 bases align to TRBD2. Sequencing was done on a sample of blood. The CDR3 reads CASSFPSGEGETQYF. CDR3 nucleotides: TGTGCCAGCAGTTTCCCTAGCGGGGAAGGAGAGACCCAGTACTTC.